The 19 T cell receptor beta chains listed next were all sequenced from one sample in a study of T cell responses to AZD1222 COVID-19 vaccine. This table comes from immunoSEQ multiplex PCR, and its TCRdb copy is limited to in-frame clones, with some not included. The sample yields about 130,000 clones, approximately 85% seen once. Sample: peripheral blood, taken 28 days after the second AZD1222 dose. The receptors were gathered from an adult who received the AZD1222 COVID-19 vaccine.

This clone has just a few counts. This chain links TRBV7-2 with TRBJ1-2; D is possibly TRBD1 (6 bases). V lost 11 bases, J lost 4 bases, and 14 bases lay in between. Germline values: CDR1 SGHTA, CDR2 FQGNSA. This CDR3 region has 12 residues. In DNA, the CDR3 is TGTGCCGGACAACAGGGAATCTATGGCTACACCTTC. It encodes CAGQQGIYGYTF.

The chain joins TRBV3-1 (or the pseudogene TRBV3-2) to TRBJ2-3; a possible D gene is TRBD1 (6 bases). CDR1 and CDR2 (germline): LGHDT, YNNKEL (reference sequence). This CDR3 has 14 amino acids. V lost 6 bases, J lost 5 bases, and 15 bases lay in between. The CDR3 DNA sequence: TGTGCCAGCAGGGGTTTTCAGGGGAAAGATACGCAGTATTTT. Protein: CASRGFQGKDTQYF.

As concerns this clone: The same CDR3 can be traced to other DNA sequences in this sample. The V gene is TRBV5-1, the J gene TRBJ2-3; 7 nucleotides line up with TRBD1. The V segment lost 0 bases and the J segment 1 base; nucleotides outside the gene matches: 2. In germline, CDR1 is SGHRS, CDR2 YFSETQ. The length of the CDR3 is 15 residues. CDR3 protein: CASSLDGQGTDTQYF. In DNA, the CDR3 is TGCGCCAGCAGCTTGGATGGACAGGGCACAGATACGCAGTATTTT.

The J gene is TRBJ2-3, the V gene TRBV9, with 8 bases that match TRBD1. The CDR3 covers 16 residues. From germline, CDR1 is SGDLS and CDR2 YYNGEE. The J segment lost 2 bases and the V segment lost 0 bases, leaving 5 bases of the junction unmatched. The CDR3 region has the DNA TGTGCCAGCAGCGTAGGGCAGGGGGCCCACACAGATACGCAGTATTTT. This encodes CASSVGQGAHTDTQYF.

The chain combines TRBV2 with TRBJ1-2; D not certain. Germline CDR1 and CDR2: SNHLY and FYNNEI. Trimming took 6 bases from V and 2 from J, leaving 7 bases between them. CDR3 length: 12 residues. CDR3 protein: CASSPQNYGYTF. Here the CDR3 DNA reads TGTGCCAGCAGCCCGCAGAACTATGGCTACACCTTC.

The chain is built from TRBV5-5 and TRBJ2-7, with no clear D. This CDR3 is 14 amino acids long. The germline CDR1 and CDR2 sequences are SGHKS and YYEKEE (reference sequence). V lost 0 bases and J 7 bases, leaving 14 bases between the germline ends. The CDR3 reads CASSLVAAPFEQYF. The CDR3 coding sequence is TGTGCCAGCAGCTTGGTCGCAGCCCCCTTTGAGCAGTACTTC. The full variable domain, in which reference TRBV5-5 and TRBJ2-7 provide the parts outside the CDR3, is DAGVTQSPTHLIKTRGQQVTLRCSPISGHKSVSWYQQVLGQGPQFIFQYYEKEERGRGNFPDRFSARQFPNYSSELNVNALLLGDSALYLCASSLVAAPFEQYFGPGTRLTVT.

V is TRBV7-9 and J is TRBJ2-7; D is uncertain. Germline CDR1 reads SEHNR; CDR2 reads FQNEAQ (reference sequence). The CDR3 sequence is 16 residues long. Between the trimmed V and J ends, which lost 5 bases and 3 bases, there was a span of 20 bases. CDR3 nucleotide sequence: TGTGCCAGCAGCCCGGCCCTGTCCGACGTCCACTACGAGCAGTACTTC. Translated: CASSPALSDVHYEQYF.

Here the CDR3 reads CASSTRARVRWNTEAFF. The DNA for the CDR3 is TGTGCCAGTAGTACAAGGGCCAGGGTTAGGTGGAACACTGAAGCTTTCTTT. The chain is built from TRBV19 and TRBJ1-1; tentatively, D is TRBD1 (5 bases). V gave up 4 bases and J gave up 1 base, with 19 bases separating them. This CDR3 has 17 amino acids. Germline V gives CDR1 LNHDA, CDR2 SQIVND (reference sequence). The whole variable domain, remainder taken from reference TRBV19 and TRBJ1-1, is DGGITQSPKYLFRKEGQNVTLSCEQNLNHDAMYWYRQDPGQGLRLIYYSQIVNDFQKGDIAEGYSVSREKKESFPLTVTSAQKNPTAFYLCASSTRARVRWNTEAFFGQGTRLTVV.

This chain joins TRBV7-3 and TRBJ2-7; tentative D call: TRBD2 (5 bases). CDR1 is SGHTA and CDR2 is FQGTGA in the germline V gene. Trimming left V 4 bases short and J 5 bases short, with 15 bases between. The CDR3 runs to 14 residues. CDR3 sequence reads: CASSSTGLGDEQYF. For the CDR3, the DNA is TGTGCCAGCAGCTCCACCGGACTGGGCGACGAGCAGTACTTC.

The chain recombines TRBV19 with TRBJ1-1; D ambiguous. The germline V gene encodes CDR1 LNHDA and CDR2 SQIVND (reference sequence). V lost 0 bases and J 1 base, leaving 12 bases between the germline ends. The CDR3 has 16 amino acids. The CDR3 reads CASSIDGFGRNTEAFF. The CDR3 nucleotides are TGTGCCAGTAGTATAGACGGGTTTGGACGGAACACTGAAGCTTTCTTT.

This chain joins TRBV6-5 and TRBJ1-6; perhaps TRBD1 as D (5 bases). V lost 8 bases, J lost 7 bases, and 12 bases lay in between. Germline CDR1 and CDR2: MNHEY and SVGAGI. This CDR3 has 13 residues. The CDR3 DNA is TGTGCCAGCCAAGAAACAGGAAATTCACCCCTCCACTTT. Translated: CASQETGNSPLHF.

The chain combines TRBV19 with TRBJ1-2; weak D call: TRBD1 (5 bases). Germline V gene lookup returns CDR1 LNHDA and CDR2 SQIVND (reference sequence). V lost 3 bases, J lost 4 bases, and 9 bases lay in between. The CDR3 extends over 13 amino acids. The CDR3 DNA is TGTGCCAGTAGTATGGGGCAGACCTATGGCTACACCTTC. Protein product: CASSMGQTYGYTF.

This chain links TRBV11-3 with TRBJ1-1; D is undetermined. Per germline, CDR1 SGHNT and CDR2 YENEEA. V was cut by 0 bases and J by 5 bases, with 7 bases left in between. The CDR3 has 13 residues. CDR3 sequence: CASSLDGGTEAFF. As DNA, the CDR3 is TGTGCCAGCAGCTTAGACGGCGGGACTGAAGCTTTCTTT.

This clone was seen a single time. The DNA for the CDR3 is TGTGCCAGCAGCCCCCTCGACAGAAGTGGCTACACCTTC. Translation: CASSPLDRSGYTF. The V call is TRBV4-2, the J call TRBJ1-2, with D perhaps matching TRBD1 (5 bases). Deletions cut 4 bases from V and 7 bases from J, with 13 bases between. The CDR3 length is 13 residues. Germline CDR1 reads LGHNA; CDR2 reads YNFKEQ.

The chain employs TRBV12-3 or TRBV12-4 and TRBJ1-5, with TRBD1 as a possible D gene (6 bases). The V and J ends lost 7 bases and 4 bases respectively, with 11 bases between them. The CDR3 totals 13 residues. The CDR3, as DNA: TGTGCCAGCATGGGGACACAAAATCAGCCCCAGCATTTT. Amino acid sequence: CASMGTQNQPQHF.

The chain carries TRBV3-1 (or the pseudogene TRBV3-2) and TRBJ2-2; D not certain. The CDR3 spans 13 residues. The germline V gene has CDR1 LGHDT and CDR2 YNNKEL (reference sequence). Trimming stripped 2 bases from V and 6 bases from J, with 7 bases between. CDR3 coding DNA: TGTGCCAGCAGCCAAACGTTTTCCGGGGAGCTGTTTTTT. Protein: CASSQTFSGELFF.

This sequence joins TRBV30 and TRBJ1-1, with D maybe TRBD1 (5 bases). This CDR3 is built from 15 residues. The V gene's germline CDR1 is GTSNPN and CDR2 SVGIG (reference sequence). Trimming shortened V by 1 base and J by 4 bases, and 16 bases separated the two germline ends. The CDR3 loop reads CAWSDLETGGTEAFF. The CDR3 region has the DNA TGTGCCTGGAGTGACCTTGAAACCGGGGGCACTGAAGCTTTCTTT.

The genes are TRBV19 and TRBJ2-1; the match to TRBD2 covers 12 bases. This CDR3 comprises 15 residues. With V trimmed by 7 bases and J by 4 bases, 5 bases remained unmatched. The germline CDR1 and CDR2 sequences are LNHDA and SQIVND (reference sequence). The CDR3 spells CASNRLAGGYNEQFF. In DNA, the CDR3 is TGTGCCAGTAATAGGCTAGCGGGGGGGTACAATGAGCAGTTCTTC.

The rearrangement links TRBV7-9 to TRBJ2-2, with no clear D. This CDR3 is 14 amino acids long. Trimming removed 5 bases at V and 10 bases at J, with 17 bases between. Germline V gives CDR1 SEHNR, CDR2 FQNEAQ (reference sequence). For the CDR3, the DNA is TGTGCCAGCAGCCAACGGATAGGCGCTGCGGAGCTGTTTTTT. The encoded protein is CASSQRIGAAELFF.